The rows below give T cell receptor beta chains drawn from one sample of a study of human T cells and chemical hapten exposure. A single record per CDR3 protein comes from TCRdb applying MiXCR to the 5' RACE reads. Of approximately 140,000 distinct CDR3 sequences listed, 4.1% are singletons. Source of these receptors: a female donor in good health. CDR3s include the opening cysteine and the closing phenylalanine or tryptophan. The order of the fields is V gene, J gene, clone size, D gene, CDR3 DNA, CDR3 protein. The D gene is left open where the match is weak. Expanded clones get a size class; other rows say once, few or many, or leave the size out.

>TRBV2|TRBJ2-5|many|.
TGTGCCAGCAGTGAGACGAAAGAGACCCAGTACTTC
CASSETKETQYF
>TRBV20-1|TRBJ1-6|many|.
TGCAGTGCGCACGGGATCGGTTCGGCAGTAACAAATTCACCCCTCCACTTT
CSAHGIGSAVTNSPLHF
>TRBV9|TRBJ2-2|many|TRBD2
TGTGCCAGCAGCGTAGCTATAGCGGGGGGGCCTATCGGGGAGCTGTTTTTT
CASSVAIAGGPIGELFF
>TRBV7-9|TRBJ2-3|many|.
TGTGCCAGCAGCTTACGGTCAGATACGCAGTATTTT
CASSLRSDTQYF
>TRBV29-1|TRBJ2-3|many|.
TGCAGCGTTGAAGAGGCAGATACGCAGTATTTT
CSVEEADTQYF
>TRBV27|TRBJ1-5|few|TRBD1
TGTGCCAGCAGTTCATACCCTCCGACAGGGAGTCGTCAGCCCCAGCATTTT
CASSSYPPTGSRQPQHF
>TRBV12-3/TRBV12-4|TRBJ2-2|many|.
TGTGCCAGCAGTTTCATTATGTCCAGGAACACCGGGGAGCTGTTTTTT
CASSFIMSRNTGELFF
>TRBV10-3|TRBJ1-1|many|.
TGTGCCATCAGACCGACAGCGAACACTGAAGCTTTCTTT
CAIRPTANTEAFF
>TRBV11-2|TRBJ1-6|many|TRBD1
TGTGCCAGCAGCAGACTTGGGACAGCGCGTTATAATTCACCCCTCCACTTT
CASSRLGTARYNSPLHF
>TRBV6-1|TRBJ1-6|few|.
TGTGCCAGCAGTGCGAACTTACAGAGTACTTATAATTCACCCCTCCACTTT
CASSANLQSTYNSPLHF
>TRBV6-1|TRBJ2-1|many|TRBD2
TGTGCCAGCAGTGAAGTCCGGGGGGGCCTCAATGAGCAGTTCTTC
CASSEVRGGLNEQFF
>TRBV7-2|TRBJ1-6|many|.
TGTGCCAGCAGCCCGGGTAATTCACCCCTCCACTTT
CASSPGNSPLHF
>TRBV30|TRBJ1-2|few|.
TGTGCCTGTCCGGACAGTTTAGGGATCTATGGCTACACCTTC
CACPDSLGIYGYTF
>TRBV7-8|TRBJ1-1|.|.
TGTGCCAGCAGCACACTGACGGGGGGCGCAAAGGGGAACACTGAAGCTTTCTTT
CASSTLTGGAKGNTEAFF
>TRBV7-7|TRBJ2-7|.|.
TGTGCCAGCAGCCCGTCCCCAGGAGCCTACGAGCAGTACTTC
CASSPSPGAYEQYF
>TRBV13|TRBJ2-2|many|TRBD1
TGTGCCAGCAGCGAACGGACAGGGGTTAGGGCCACCGGGGAGCTGTTTTTT
CASSERTGVRATGELFF
>TRBV7-2|TRBJ2-5|few|TRBD1
TGTGCCAGCAGCTTAGACCCAGGGGGCACGGGAGAGACCCAGTACTTC
CASSLDPGGTGETQYF
>TRBV7-9|TRBJ2-3|many|.
TGTGCCAGCAGCTTAAACTCCAGGGGCACAGATACGCAGTATTTT
CASSLNSRGTDTQYF
>TRBV6-1|TRBJ2-5|many|.
TGTGCCAGCACGGACCACGGGGGGCCGGGAGAGACCCAGTACTTC
CASTDHGGPGETQYF
>TRBV28|TRBJ2-5|many|.
TGTGCCAGCAGTTTAATTTGGGGACCTGACCAAGAGACCCAGTACTTC
CASSLIWGPDQETQYF
>TRBV6-2/TRBV6-3|TRBJ2-7|once|TRBD2
TGTGCCAGCAACCCACTAGCGGGGGGCCCCCGGGACGAGCAGTACTTC
CASNPLAGGPRDEQYF
>TRBV10-3|TRBJ1-5|many|TRBD1
TGTGCCATCAGCGAAACTTCCGGACAGGGAGGTCAGCCCCAGCATTTT
CAISETSGQGGQPQHF
>TRBV27|TRBJ2-4|many|.
TGTGCCAGCAGTGTAGGGTACAGCCACATTCAGTACTTC
CASSVGYSHIQYF
>TRBV7-2|TRBJ2-3|many|.
TGTGCCAGCAGCTTAGATCTATACACAGATACGCAGTATTTT
CASSLDLYTDTQYF
>TRBV29-1|TRBJ2-1|many|.
TGCAGCGTTGAATCGATAGAGCTAAAATATGAGCAGTTCTTC
CSVESIELKYEQFF
>TRBV7-6|TRBJ1-1|many|.
TGTGCCAGCAGCTTAGGGTGGGAGAACACTGAAGCTTTCTTT
CASSLGWENTEAFF
>TRBV21-1|TRBJ1-4|.|.
TGTGCCAGCAGCAAAGACAGACAGAAAGATGAAAAACTGTTTTTT
CASSKDRQKDEKLFF
>TRBV6-5|TRBJ1-2|many|TRBD1
TGTGCCACCATTAGGGGGACAGGGAACTATGGCTACACCTTC
CATIRGTGNYGYTF
>TRBV10-3|TRBJ1-5|many|.
TGTGCCATCTCGGGGGCCAGCAATCAGCCCCAGCATTTT
CAISGASNQPQHF
>TRBV7-8|TRBJ2-1|many|.
TGTGCCAGCAGCTTGGTACAACGTGAGCAGTTCTTC
CASSLVQREQFF
>TRBV27|TRBJ1-2|many|TRBD1
TGTGCCAGCAGGCTCCGGACAGGCTGGAACTATGGCTACACCTTC
CASRLRTGWNYGYTF
>TRBV4-3|TRBJ2-3|many|TRBD2
TGCGCCAGCAGCCAACAGGGACGCTTTAGGACTAGCGGCACAGATACGCAGTATTTT
CASSQQGRFRTSGTDTQYF
>TRBV18|TRBJ1-6|many|TRBD1
TGTGCCAGCTCACCACGGGACAGGGATCCCTATAATTCACCCCTCCACTTT
CASSPRDRDPYNSPLHF
>TRBV5-1|TRBJ2-3|many|.
TGCGCCAGCAGCTTCCACGGTGGGGCCTCAGGAGATACGCAGTATTTT
CASSFHGGASGDTQYF
>TRBV9|TRBJ1-1|few|.
TGTGCCAGCAGCGGACGGACGGAGAGGAACACTGAAGCTTTCTTT
CASSGRTERNTEAFF
>TRBV11-3|TRBJ1-1|many|.
TGTGCCAGCTCAATTGAGATGAACACTGAAGCTTTCTTT
CASSIEMNTEAFF
>TRBV20-1|TRBJ2-5|few|.
TGCAGTATTGGGTCAAACCGGCAAGAGACCCAGTACTTC
CSIGSNRQETQYF
>TRBV20-1|TRBJ1-6|.|.
TGCAGTGCAATGAGTGGGGTCAATTCACCCCTCCACTTT
CSAMSGVNSPLHF
>TRBV4-3|TRBJ1-1|many|TRBD1
TGCGCCAGCAGCCACCAGGGGGCCGGAACTGAAGCTTTCTTT
CASSHQGAGTEAFF
>TRBV3-1|TRBJ1-6|many|.
TGTGCCAGCAGCCAGGCCCCCGGGGGATCGTCCTATAATTCACCCCTCCACTTT
CASSQAPGGSSYNSPLHF
>TRBV29-1|TRBJ1-4|many|TRBD1
TGCAGCGTTGAGTTACAGGGGGATGAAAAACTGTTTTTT
CSVELQGDEKLFF
>TRBV27|TRBJ2-4|many|.
TGTGCCAGCAGCCCCTCAGGGAAGGGCCTAGCCAAAAACATTCAGTACTTC
CASSPSGKGLAKNIQYF
>TRBV12-3/TRBV12-4|TRBJ1-6|many|.
TGTGCCAGCAGTTTAGCCGGGGGCGATTCACCCCTCCACTTT
CASSLAGGDSPLHF
>TRBV11-2|TRBJ2-3|many|.
TGTGCCAGCAGCTTAGGTCGCCCGCAGACAGATACGCAGTATTTT
CASSLGRPQTDTQYF
>TRBV12-3/TRBV12-4|TRBJ2-1|many|TRBD2
TGTGCCAGCAGTCCGGGACTAGCGGGGAAGCAGTTCTTC
CASSPGLAGKQFF
>TRBV29-1|TRBJ1-5|many|TRBD1
TGCAGCGTGGCCCCTGGGACAGGGGATCAGCCCCAGCATTTT
CSVAPGTGDQPQHF
>TRBV7-2|TRBJ2-7|many|TRBD1
TGTGCCAGCAGTTTTAGGACAGGGCCAAACGAGCAGTACTTC
CASSFRTGPNEQYF
>TRBV6-2/TRBV6-3|TRBJ2-3|many|.
TGTGCCAGCAGCCAGTGGGCAGGGCCAGCAACCACAGATACGCAGTATTTT
CASSQWAGPATTDTQYF
>TRBV30|TRBJ1-6|few|.
TGTGCCTGGAGTGTACCCCCCCCTCGGGGGTATAATTCACCCCTCCACTTT
CAWSVPPPRGYNSPLHF
>TRBV20-1|TRBJ1-1|many|.
TGCAGTGCTAGAGATTCGGACAGAATGAACACTGAAGCTTTCTTT
CSARDSDRMNTEAFF
>TRBV19|TRBJ1-5|few|.
TGTGCCACCTCTCTCGGGCGCCGCGGGGGCAATCAGCCCCAGCATTTT
CATSLGRRGGNQPQHF
>TRBV10-3|TRBJ2-3|many|.
TGTGCCATCAGTGACCCCAGGGGCACAGATACGCAGTATTTT
CAISDPRGTDTQYF
>TRBV29-1|TRBJ2-1|many|.
TGCAGCGGATCCAGGGGCTATGAGCAGTTCTTC
CSGSRGYEQFF
>TRBV7-2|TRBJ1-6|few|.
TGTGCCAGCAGCTTAGGAGTAATGATTTCACCCCTCCACTTT
CASSLGVMISPLHF
>TRBV4-3|TRBJ2-3|.|.
TGCGCCAGCAGCCAATTTGAGGGCGGGGTGCAAGATACGCAGTATTTT
CASSQFEGGVQDTQYF
>TRBV20-1|TRBJ1-1|many|.
TGCAGTGCTACCGACAGTAATGAAGCTTTCTTT
CSATDSNEAFF
>TRBV12-3/TRBV12-4|TRBJ2-3|many|TRBD2
TGTGCCAGTGAAACTAGCGGGGGCACAGATACGCAGTATTTT
CASETSGGTDTQYF
>TRBV18|TRBJ1-1|few|TRBD1
TGTGCCAGCTCAGCGACAGGGGCTCAAGCGTTTAACACTGAAGCTTTCTTT
CASSATGAQAFNTEAFF
>TRBV3-1|TRBJ1-2|many|TRBD1
TGTGCCAGCAGCCAAGGGGTGGACAGGGTTGATAACTATGGCTACACCTTC
CASSQGVDRVDNYGYTF
>TRBV29-1|TRBJ2-7|many|.
TGCAGCGTTGAACACCTTTACGAGCAGTACTTC
CSVEHLYEQYF